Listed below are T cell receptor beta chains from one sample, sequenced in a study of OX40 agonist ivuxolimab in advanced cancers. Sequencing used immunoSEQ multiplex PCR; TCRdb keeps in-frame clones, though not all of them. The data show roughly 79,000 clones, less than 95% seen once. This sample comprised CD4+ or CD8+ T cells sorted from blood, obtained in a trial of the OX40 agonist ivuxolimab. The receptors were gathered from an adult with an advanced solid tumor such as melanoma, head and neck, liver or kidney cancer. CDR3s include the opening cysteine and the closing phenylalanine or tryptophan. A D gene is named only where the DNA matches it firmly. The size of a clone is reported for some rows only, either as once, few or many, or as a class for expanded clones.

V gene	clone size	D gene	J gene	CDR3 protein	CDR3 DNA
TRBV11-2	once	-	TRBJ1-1	CASSSLLLRASEAFF	TGTGCCAGCAGCTCCTTGTTATTGAGGGCGAGTGAAGCTTTCTTT
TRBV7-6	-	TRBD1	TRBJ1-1	CASSSNRGTEAFF	TGTGCCAGCAGCTCCAACAGGGGCACTGAAGCTTTCTTT
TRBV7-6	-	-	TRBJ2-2	CASSLKYTGELFF	TGTGCCAGCAGCTTAAAATACACCGGGGAGCTGTTTTTT
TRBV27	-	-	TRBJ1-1	CASSSGGGHTEAFF	TGTGCCAGCAGTTCCGGGGGGGGGCACACTGAAGCTTTCTTT
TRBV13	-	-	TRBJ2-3	CASTHTDTQYF	TGTGCCAGCACCCACACAGATACGCAGTATTTT
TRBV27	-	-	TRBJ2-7	CASSTTGGPYEQYF	TGTGCCAGCAGCACGACAGGAGGGCCCTACGAGCAGTACTTC
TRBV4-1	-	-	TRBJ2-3	CASSQGGSSTDTQYF	TGCGCCAGCAGCCAAGGGGGATCTAGCACAGATACGCAGTATTTT
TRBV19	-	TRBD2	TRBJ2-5	CASSRVPPPTSGGETQYF	TGTGCCAGTAGTAGGGTACCCCCCCCTACTAGCGGGGGAGAGACCCAGTACTTC
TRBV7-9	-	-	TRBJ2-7	CASSGDRNSYEQYF	TGTGCCAGCAGTGGCGACAGGAACTCCTACGAGCAGTACTTC
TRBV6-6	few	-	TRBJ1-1	CASSYGLDVEAFF	TGTGCCAGCAGTTACGGTCTGGACGTTGAAGCTTTCTTT
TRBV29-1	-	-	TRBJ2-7	CSVVGGVVYEQYF	TGCAGCGTTGTAGGGGGGGTAGTCTACGAGCAGTACTTC
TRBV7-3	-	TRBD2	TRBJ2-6	CASPSGGSGANVLTF	TGTGCCAGCCCCTCGGGGGGCTCTGGGGCCAACGTCCTGACTTTC
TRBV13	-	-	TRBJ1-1	CASSLVQNTEAFF	TGTGCCAGCAGCTTAGTACAGAACACTGAAGCTTTCTTT
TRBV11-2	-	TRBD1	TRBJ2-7	CAIPGQGAYEQYF	TGTGCCATCCCCGGACAGGGGGCCTACGAGCAGTACTTC
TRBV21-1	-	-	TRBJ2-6	CASSKYGDRGNSGANVLTF	TGTGCCAGCAGCAAATACGGGGACAGGGGAAACTCTGGGGCCAACGTCCTGACTTTC
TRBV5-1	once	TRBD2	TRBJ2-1	CASSLALAGTNEQFF	TGCGCCAGCAGCTTGGCACTAGCGGGGACGAATGAGCAGTTCTTC
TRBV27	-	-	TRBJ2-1	CASSLLGFLRNEQFF	TGTGCCAGCAGTTTATTGGGGTTCTTACGAAATGAGCAGTTCTTC
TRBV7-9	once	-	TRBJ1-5	CASSSGPVTGNQPQHF	TGTGCCAGCAGCTCCGGACCGGTGACTGGCAATCAGCCCCAGCATTTT
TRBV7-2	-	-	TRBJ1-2	CASSLEGGYTF	TGTGCCAGCAGCTTAGAAGGCGGCTACACCTTC
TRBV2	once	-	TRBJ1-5	CASREDHRYSNQPQHF	TGTGCCAGCAGAGAAGACCACAGGTATAGCAATCAGCCCCAGCATTTT
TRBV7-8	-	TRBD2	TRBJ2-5	CASSLTRGALGAQYF	TGTGCCAGCAGCTTAACGCGGGGGGCCCTTGGGGCCCAGTACTTC
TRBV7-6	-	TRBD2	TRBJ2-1	CASSLVAGGERDNEQFF	TGTGCCAGCAGCTTAGTAGCGGGGGGGGAGCGAGACAATGAGCAGTTCTTC
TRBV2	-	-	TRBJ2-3	CASSEPTPNFADTQYF	TGTGCCAGCAGTGAACCGACACCGAACTTCGCAGATACGCAGTATTTT
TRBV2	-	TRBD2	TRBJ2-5	CASSGVAGGLQETQYF	TGTGCCAGCAGCGGGGTAGCGGGGGGCCTCCAAGAGACCCAGTACTTC
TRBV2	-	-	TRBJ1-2	CASRGQGRLSYGYTF	TGTGCCAGCAGAGGGCAGGGGAGGCTCAGCTATGGCTACACCTTC
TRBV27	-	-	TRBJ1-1	CASSLGGYVDTEAFF	TGTGCCAGCAGCCTCGGAGGGTATGTGGACACTGAAGCTTTCTTT
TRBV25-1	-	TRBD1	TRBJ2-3	CASSDFPGTGTTDTQYF	TGTGCCAGCAGTGACTTTCCGGGGACAGGGACCACAGATACGCAGTATTTT
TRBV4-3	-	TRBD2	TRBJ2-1	CASSQDVQRGVDEQFF	TGCGCCAGCAGCCAAGATGTCCAGCGGGGGGTTGATGAGCAGTTCTTC
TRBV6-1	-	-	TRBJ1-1	CASKDNTEAFF	TGTGCCAGCAAAGACAACACTGAAGCTTTCTTT
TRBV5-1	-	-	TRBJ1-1	CASSGDSNDGTEAFF	TGCGCCAGCAGCGGAGACAGCAACGATGGCACTGAAGCTTTCTTT
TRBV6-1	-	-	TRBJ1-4	CASSEAEAGENEKLFF	TGTGCCAGCAGTGAAGCGGAGGCAGGGGAAAATGAAAAACTGTTTTTT
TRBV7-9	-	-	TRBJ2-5	CASSFSGVQETQYF	TGTGCCAGCAGCTTTTCGGGGGTCCAAGAGACCCAGTACTTC
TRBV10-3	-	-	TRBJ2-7	CAISEGGTGYEQYF	TGTGCCATCAGTGAGGGGGGTACAGGCTACGAGCAGTACTTC
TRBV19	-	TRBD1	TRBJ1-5	CASSPFTGGYQPQHF	TGTGCCAGTAGTCCCTTCACAGGGGGTTATCAGCCCCAGCATTTT
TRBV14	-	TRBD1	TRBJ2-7	CASSQIQGAAYEQYF	TGTGCCAGCAGCCAAATTCAGGGGGCGGCCTACGAGCAGTACTTC
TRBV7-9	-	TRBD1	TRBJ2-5	CASSFPDRDIFQETQYF	TGTGCCAGCAGCTTTCCGGACAGGGACATATTTCAAGAGACCCAGTACTTC
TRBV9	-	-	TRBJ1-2	CASSVDLSNYGYTF	TGTGCCAGCAGCGTAGATCTTTCTAACTATGGCTACACCTTC
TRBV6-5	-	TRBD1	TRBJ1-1	CASRTGQGNTEAFF	TGTGCCAGCAGGACCGGACAGGGGAACACTGAAGCTTTCTTT
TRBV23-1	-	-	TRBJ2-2	CASSLPPGELFF	TGCGCCAGCAGTCTTCCGCCCGGGGAGCTGTTTTTT
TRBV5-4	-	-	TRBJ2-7	CASSLVTNLYEQYF	TGTGCCAGCAGCCTAGTCACGAACCTCTACGAGCAGTACTTC
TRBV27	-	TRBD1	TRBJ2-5	CASSLGTGSVETQYF	TGTGCCAGCAGTTTAGGGACAGGATCCGTAGAGACCCAGTACTTC
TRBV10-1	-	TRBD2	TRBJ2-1	CASSERVGGNSGQFF	TGCGCCAGCAGTGAGCGGGTCGGGGGGAACTCTGGGCAGTTCTTC
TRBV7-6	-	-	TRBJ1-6	CASSSAGGQASYNSPLHF	TGTGCCAGCAGCTCCGCGGGGGGACAAGCCTCCTATAATTCACCCCTCCACTTT
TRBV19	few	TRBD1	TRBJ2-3	CASSEGQFDTDTQYF	TGTGCCAGTAGTGAGGGACAGTTTGACACAGATACGCAGTATTTT
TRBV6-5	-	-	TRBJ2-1	CASNLKGEGYNEQFF	TGTGCCAGCAATCTGAAGGGGGAAGGCTACAATGAGCAGTTCTTC
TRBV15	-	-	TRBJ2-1	CATSRAGESNEQFF	TGTGCCACCAGCAGAGCGGGTGAGAGCAATGAGCAGTTCTTC
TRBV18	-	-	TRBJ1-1	CASSRGPQKIHNTEAFF	TGTGCCAGCTCACGGGGACCTCAGAAAATACATAACACTGAAGCTTTCTTT
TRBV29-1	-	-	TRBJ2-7	CSVEEGISYEQYF	TGCAGCGTTGAAGAGGGGATCTCCTACGAGCAGTACTTC
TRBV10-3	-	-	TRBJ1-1	CATGTGLSTVTEAFF	TGTGCCACCGGTACCGGGCTATCGACCGTCACTGAAGCTTTCTTT
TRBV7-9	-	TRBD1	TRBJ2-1	CASSLGPGQGFNEQFF	TGTGCCAGCAGCTTAGGGCCGGGACAGGGTTTCAATGAGCAGTTCTTC
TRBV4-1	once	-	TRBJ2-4	CASSQDVGAVGPENIQYF	TGCGCCAGCAGCCAAGATGTCGGTGCGGTGGGGCCCGAAAACATTCAGTACTTC
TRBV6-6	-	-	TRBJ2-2	CASSYSSGTGELFF	TGTGCCAGCAGTTACTCGTCGGGCACCGGGGAGCTGTTTTTT
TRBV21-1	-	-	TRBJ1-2	CASSKGDRDGYTF	TGTGCCAGCAGCAAAGGGGACAGGGACGGCTACACCTTC
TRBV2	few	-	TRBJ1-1	CASSPEAFF	TGTGCCAGCAGTCCTGAAGCTTTCTTT
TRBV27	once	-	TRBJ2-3	CATHSTDTQYF	TGTGCCACTCACAGCACAGATACGCAGTATTTT